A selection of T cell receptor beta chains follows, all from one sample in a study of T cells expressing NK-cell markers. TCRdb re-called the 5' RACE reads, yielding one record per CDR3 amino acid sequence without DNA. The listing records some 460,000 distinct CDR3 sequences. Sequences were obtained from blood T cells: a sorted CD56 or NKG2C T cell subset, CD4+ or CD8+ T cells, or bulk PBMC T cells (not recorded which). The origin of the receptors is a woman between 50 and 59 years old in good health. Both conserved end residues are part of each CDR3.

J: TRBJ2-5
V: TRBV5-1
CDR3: CASSLSSETQYF

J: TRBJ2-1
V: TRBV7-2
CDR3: CASSLYLAGVYNEQFF

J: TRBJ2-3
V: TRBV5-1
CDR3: CASSLQGTDTQYF

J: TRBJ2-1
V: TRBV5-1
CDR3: CASSWTSGSKLAYNEQFF

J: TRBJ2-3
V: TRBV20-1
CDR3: CSADLAPDGTQYF

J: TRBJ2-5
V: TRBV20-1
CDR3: CSARKRQETQYF

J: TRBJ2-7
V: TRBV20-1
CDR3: CSARGTSGGVEQYF

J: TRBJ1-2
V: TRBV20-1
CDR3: CSARGANIVYTF

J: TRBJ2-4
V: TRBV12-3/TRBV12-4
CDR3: CASSFRATQNIQYF

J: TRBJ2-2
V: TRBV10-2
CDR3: CASSVLGFNTGELFF

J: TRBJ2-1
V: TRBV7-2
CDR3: CASSTRLGNEQFF

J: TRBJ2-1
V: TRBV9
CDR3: CASSDPTWAGEQFF

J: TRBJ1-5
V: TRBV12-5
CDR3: CASGMDRGGRVGHQPQHF

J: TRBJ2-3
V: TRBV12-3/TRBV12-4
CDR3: CASSLLAGGGTDTQYF

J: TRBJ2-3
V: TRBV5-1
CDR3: CASSSSSILSTDTQYF

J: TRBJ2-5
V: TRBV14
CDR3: CASSQDGGSVTQYF